The 3 T cell receptor beta chains in this list originate from one sample, sequenced in a study of blood T cell repertoires in COVID-19. Assay used: immunoSEQ multiplex PCR; TCRdb lists only in-frame clones, some missing. The data hold 45,000 to 55,000 clones, with around 90% observed a single time. The specimen sequenced was peripheral blood. These TCRs come from a human donor in a cohort sampled during active COVID-19.

This chain links TRBV25-1 with TRBJ2-1; D not resolved. Germline V gene sequence: CDR1 MGHDK, CDR2 SYGVNS. V lost 5 bases and J lost 15, with 14 bases in between. The CDR3 covers 11 residues. CDR3 coding DNA: TGTGCCAGCAGTTCCGGGTCGTCGCTGTTCTTC. Encoded protein: CASSSGSSLFF.

The chain is built from TRBV6-6 and TRBJ1-1; TRBD1 might be the D (5 bases). The germline V gene has CDR1 MNHNY and CDR2 SVGAGI (reference sequence). CDR3 length: 13 residues. The V gene lost 5 bases and the J gene lost 3 bases, with 10 bases spanning the gap. CDR3 protein: CASSPGGDTEAFF. As DNA, the CDR3 is TGTGCCAGCAGTCCCGGGGGAGACACTGAAGCTTTCTTT.

The chain couples TRBV2 to TRBJ2-7, with 14 nucleotides matching TRBD2. Germline V lookup: CDR1 SNHLY, CDR2 FYNNEI. The length of the CDR3 is 17 residues. V lost 8 bases and J lost 5; bases outside the gene matches: 14. The CDR3 coding sequence is TGTGCCAGCCTCTCAAGACCGGGACTAGCGGGAGCCCACGAGCAGTACTTC. Its translation: CASLSRPGLAGAHEQYF.